One sample yielded the 14 T cell receptor beta chains listed below, sequenced in a study of blood T cell repertoires in COVID-19. The method was immunoSEQ multiplex PCR; TCRdb's version includes in-frame clones alone and lacks a portion of them. The sample includes about 240,000 clones, about four fifths of them seen just once. Sequencing was performed on peripheral blood. Receptors were obtained from a woman aged 18-29 years with acute or convalescent COVID-19.

The rearrangement uses TRBV6-5 and TRBJ2-7; 7 positions agree with TRBD2. V was clipped by 8 bases and J by 3 bases; unmatched bases: 10. The CDR3 loop spans 14 amino acids. Per germline, CDR1 MNHEY and CDR2 SVGAGI. CDR3 DNA: TGTGCCAGCTATGCCTCGCTAGCGGACTACGAGCAGTACTTC. Amino acid sequence: CASYASLADYEQYF.

The V and J genes are TRBV27 and TRBJ2-3; 11 bases are a match to TRBD2. The CDR3 totals 17 residues. Germline loops: CDR1 MNHEY, CDR2 SMNVEV (reference sequence). The V and J ends lost 6 bases and 0 bases, in that order; junction bases with no gene match: 8. This CDR3 reads CASSRHGTSGSTDTQYF. As DNA, the CDR3 is TGTGCCAGCAGCCGACATGGGACTAGCGGTAGCACAGATACGCAGTATTTT.

The chain employs TRBV19 and TRBJ2-1; 7 bases match TRBD2. The CDR3 is 13 residues long. The junction had 7 bases not matched to a gene; V was cut back by 8 bases and J by 6 bases. Germline CDR1 LNHDA, CDR2 SQIVND (reference sequence). The CDR3: CASAPTSINEQFF. CDR3 in DNA: TGTGCCAGTGCGCCGACTAGCATCAATGAGCAGTTCTTC.

The chain joins TRBV27 to TRBJ2-2, with D possibly matching TRBD2 (5 bases). V lost 3 bases and J lost 1, with 15 bases in between. The CDR3 spans 17 residues. The germline V gene encodes CDR1 MNHEY and CDR2 SMNVEV (reference sequence). The CDR3 sequence is CASSFVKTSGNTGELFF. In DNA form, the CDR3 reads TGTGCCAGCAGTTTTGTCAAAACGAGCGGGAACACCGGGGAGCTGTTTTTT.

CDR3 region: CASSQMGLALYF. CDR3 in DNA: TGTGCCAGCAGCCAAATGGGACTCGCATTATATTTT. This chain uses TRBV3-1 (or the pseudogene TRBV3-2) with TRBJ2-3; the D gene is possibly TRBD2 (6 bases). CDR1 is LGHDT and CDR2 is YNNKEL in the germline V gene (reference sequence). The CDR3 runs 12 residues. Trimming cost V 2 bases and J 15 bases, with 15 bases left between them.

The chain carries TRBV7-2 and TRBJ2-5; 7 positions agree with TRBD1. Germline CDR1 SGHTA, CDR2 FQGNSA. This CDR3 has 14 residues. Losses at the gene ends were 2 bases for V and 1 base for J; bases not matched to a gene: 1. CDR3 DNA: TGTGCCAGCAGCTTAACAGGGGTCCAAGAGACCCAGTACTTC. Its translation: CASSLTGVQETQYF.

V and J are TRBV7-2 and TRBJ2-7; 7 bases align to TRBD2. J was trimmed by 7 bases and V by 1 base; bases with no gene match: 16. CDR1 and CDR2 (germline): SGHTA, FQGNSA. The CDR3 is 17 residues long. The CDR3 is CASSLEFFPAGIHEQYF. DNA for the CDR3: TGTGCCAGCAGCTTAGAGTTCTTTCCAGCGGGAATTCATGAGCAGTACTTC. Using reference TRBV7-2 and TRBJ2-7 for the parts outside the CDR3, the full variable domain is GAGVSQSPSNKVTEKGKDVELRCDPISGHTALYWYRQSLGQGLEFLIYFQGNSAPDKSGLPSDRFSAERTGGSVSTLTIQRTQQEDSAVYLCASSLEFFPAGIHEQYFGPGTRLTVT.

This sequence joins TRBV12-5 and TRBJ2-7; D is possibly TRBD2 (5 bases). Looked up from germline, CDR1 is LGHNT and CDR2 is FRNRAP. The CDR3 loop spans 14 amino acids. The ends were cut back, 5 bases at V and 5 bases at J, with 16 bases in the middle. Here the CDR3 DNA reads TGTGCTAGTGGTCCCGAGGGCCTATTCAACGAGCAGTACTTC. Its translation: CASGPEGLFNEQYF.

This chain joins TRBV5-1 and TRBJ2-6, with D tentatively TRBD1 (5 bases). The CDR3 is 17 residues long. The germline V and J ends were trimmed by 4 bases and 4 bases, with 18 bases remaining between them. Germline CDR1 and CDR2: SGHRS and YFSETQ. DNA for the CDR3: TGCGCCAGCAGCAAGCCGACAGTCTCTTTGGGGGCCAACGTCCTGACTTTC. Translation: CASSKPTVSLGANVLTF.

The chain links TRBV3-1 (or the pseudogene TRBV3-2) to TRBJ2-7; 10 nucleotides match TRBD2. The germline V gene encodes CDR1 LGHDT and CDR2 YNNKEL (reference sequence). This CDR3 spans 14 amino acids. J gave up 7 bases and V 2 bases, and 5 bases lay outside the gene matches. This CDR3 is CASSQLAGDGEQYF. The CDR3 DNA follows: TGTGCCAGCAGCCAACTAGCGGGAGATGGGGAGCAGTACTTC.

A single count supports this clone. The chain links TRBV19 to TRBJ2-7, with 8 bases fitting TRBD1. Trimming took 6 bases from V and 3 from J; bases not matched to a gene: 10. Germline V gene lookup returns CDR1 LNHDA and CDR2 SQIVND (reference sequence). There are 15 residues in the CDR3. In DNA form, the CDR3 reads TGTGCCAGTAGGACAGGGACAGGCGAAGTCTACGAGCAGTACTTC. This gives the protein CASRTGTGEVYEQYF.

The CDR3 coding sequence is TGTGCCAGCAGCCGACAGGGGGCGTTTGACACTGAAGCTTTCTTT. Translating gives CASSRQGAFDTEAFF. The rearrangement joins TRBV7-6 to TRBJ1-1, with TRBD1 identical over 10 bases. Trimming took 5 bases from V and 3 from J; bases not matched to a gene: 6. The CDR3 has 15 amino acids. CDR1 is SGHVS, CDR2 FNYEAQ, per germline.

The chain joins TRBV2 to TRBJ2-7; TRBD1 aligns across 12 bases. This CDR3 has 14 residues. Germline V gives CDR1 SNHLY, CDR2 FYNNEI. With V trimmed by 7 bases and J by 4 bases, 5 bases remained unmatched. The DNA of the CDR3 is TGTGCCAGCAAGGGGACAGGGGGCTCTTACGAGCAGTACTTC. It specifies CASKGTGGSYEQYF.

J is TRBJ2-2 and V is TRBV4-3; a weak D match, TRBD2 (5 bases). V lost 1 base, J lost 0 bases, and 12 bases lay in between. CDR1 is LGHNA and CDR2 is YSLEER in the germline V gene. The CDR3 consists of 17 residues. The CDR3 sequence: CASSQVQAVANTGELFF. CDR3 sequence (DNA): TGCGCCAGCAGCCAAGTCCAAGCGGTGGCGAACACCGGGGAGCTGTTTTTT.